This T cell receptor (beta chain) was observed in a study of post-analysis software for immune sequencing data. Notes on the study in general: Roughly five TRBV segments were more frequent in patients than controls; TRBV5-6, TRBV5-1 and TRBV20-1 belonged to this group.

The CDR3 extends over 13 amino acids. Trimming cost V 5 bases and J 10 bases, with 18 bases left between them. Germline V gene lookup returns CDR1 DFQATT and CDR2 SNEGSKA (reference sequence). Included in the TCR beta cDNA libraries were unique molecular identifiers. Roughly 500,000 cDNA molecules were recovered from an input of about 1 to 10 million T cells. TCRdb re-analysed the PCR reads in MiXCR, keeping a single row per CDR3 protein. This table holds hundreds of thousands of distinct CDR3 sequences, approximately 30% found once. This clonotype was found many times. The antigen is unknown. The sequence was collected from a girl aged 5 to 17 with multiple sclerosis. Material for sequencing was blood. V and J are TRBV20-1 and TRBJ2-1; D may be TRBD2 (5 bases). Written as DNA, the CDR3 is TGCAGTGCTGGCGCGGGCACCCGGCGAGAGCAGTTCTTC. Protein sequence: CSAGAGTRREQFF.